This T cell receptor beta chain was obtained from a study of blood T cell repertoires in COVID-19. Produced via immunoSEQ multiplex PCR; TCRdb's table is partial and in-frame only. Among approximately 490,000 clones listed, less than 90% were seen once. The CDR3 length is 17 residues. V shed 2 bases and J 7 bases; nucleotides not matched to a gene: 14. This clonotype was sampled from a woman in her sixties who had recovered from COVID-19. This sequence joins TRBV23-1 and TRBJ2-7, with 10 bases identical to TRBD1. TRBV23-1 is noted as an ORF with a role that remains uncertain. Source material: PBMCs or T cells enriched from blood (not recorded which). CDR3 DNA sequence: TGCGCCAGCAGTCAAGAGGGGACAGGGGTTGGAGGTGGGGAGCAGTACGTC. This sequence encodes CASSQEGTGVGGGEQYV.